One and the same sample provided the 27 T cell receptor beta chains below, sequenced in a study of T cell clonotyping in hematopoietic cell transplantation. TCRdb keeps only in-frame clones here, not all; method: immunoSEQ multiplex PCR. The repertoire holds 49,000 or so clones, with about four fifths as singletons. Time point reported: recipient sample about 28 days before transplant, after cytoreduction. The starting material was peripheral blood mononuclear cells, obtained before stem cell transplant. These receptors all come from a man aged 55 to 70 with myelodysplastic syndrome. Some clones in this sample may be carry-over from other donors' samples.

The V and J genes are TRBV28 and TRBJ1-6; possibly TRBD1 for D (5 bases). Trimming left V 3 bases short and J 4 bases short, with 7 bases between. Germline V gene data show CDR1 as MDHEN and CDR2 as SYDVKM. There are 14 residues in the CDR3. The DNA for the CDR3 is TGTGCCAGCAGTTTGGGGCGGTATAATTCACCCCTCCACTTT. This gives the protein CASSLGRYNSPLHF. Based on the CDR3 plus reference TRBV28 and TRBJ1-6, the full variable domain is DVKVTQSSRYLVKRTGEKVFLECVQDMDHENMFWYRQDPGLGLRLIYFSYDVKMKEKGDIPEGYSVSREKKERFSLILESASTNQTSMYLCASSLGRYNSPLHFGNGTRLTVT.

The gene calls are TRBV7-9 and TRBJ2-4; either TRBD1 or TRBD2 may fit D (6 bases each). V was trimmed by 5 bases and J by 4 bases, leaving 15 bases between them. Germline V CDR1 and CDR2: SEHNR, FQNEAQ (reference sequence). CDR3 size: 15 residues. The CDR3: CASSGGAGAKNIQYF. CDR3 bases: TGTGCCAGCAGCGGAGGGGCAGGGGCAAAAAACATTCAGTACTTC.

This sequence joins TRBV10-3 and TRBJ1-6, with D unclear. Germline V lookup: CDR1 ENHRY, CDR2 SYGVKD. The CDR3 has 13 residues. Trimming pared 4 bases from V and 10 bases from J, leaving 11 bases between. CDR3: CAISGLQPSPLHF. CDR3 in DNA: TGTGCCATCAGTGGTTTACAACCATCACCCCTCCACTTT.

V gene TRBV4-3 combines with J gene TRBJ2-6; 8 bases match TRBD1. The CDR3 sequence is 20 residues long. The J segment lost 0 bases and the V segment lost 2 bases, leaving 12 bases of the junction unmatched. Germline V gene sequence: CDR1 LGHNA, CDR2 YSLEER. This CDR3 is CASSQSPPGGQISGANVLTF. CDR3 bases: TGCGCCAGCAGCCAATCCCCACCAGGGGGCCAAATCTCTGGGGCCAACGTCCTGACTTTC.

The J gene is TRBJ1-1, the V gene TRBV5-1; TRBD1 matches 8 bases. The germline CDR1 and CDR2 sequences are SGHRS and YFSETQ. Germline trimming cut 6 bases from V and 0 bases from J; bases unmatched to any gene: 4. The length of the CDR3 is 14 residues. The CDR3 DNA reads as TGCGCCAGCACCGACAGGGGCTTGAACACTGAAGCTTTCTTT. This codes for CASTDRGLNTEAFF.

The rearrangement links TRBV11-3 to TRBJ1-1, with 7 bases that match TRBD1. Germline V gives CDR1 SGHNT, CDR2 YENEEA. This CDR3 region has 15 residues. V trimming: 1 base; J trimming: 7 bases; junction bases outside the gene matches: 9. The CDR3 region is CASSLGHRGVDEAFF. The CDR3 DNA sequence: TGTGCCAGCAGCTTAGGTCACAGGGGAGTGGATGAAGCTTTCTTT. Filled out from reference TRBV11-3 and TRBJ1-1, the complete variable domain reads EAGVVQSPRYKIIEKKQPVAFWCNPISGHNTLYWYLQNLGQGPELLIRYENEEAVDDSQLPKDRFSAERLKGVDSTLKIQPAELGDSAVYLCASSLGHRGVDEAFFGQGTRLTVV.

This clone was counted a single time. V is TRBV7-6 and J is TRBJ1-5; the D is unclear. Per the germline V gene, CDR1 is SGHVS and CDR2 is FNYEAQ. Trimming removed 0 bases from V and 5 bases from J, with 5 bases in between. There are 13 residues in the CDR3. CDR3 amino acids: CASSLAGDQPQHF. The CDR3 region has the DNA TGTGCCAGCAGCTTAGCTGGAGATCAGCCCCAGCATTTT.

The rearrangement joins TRBV7-6 to TRBJ1-5; 8 nucleotides align to TRBD1. From germline, CDR1 is SGHVS and CDR2 FNYEAQ. Unmatched junction bases numbered 14, after V lost 5 bases and J lost 5 bases. The CDR3 extends over 17 amino acids. CDR3 region: CASSPVADRDGYQPQHF. CDR3 coding DNA: TGTGCCAGCAGCCCCGTCGCGGACAGGGACGGGTATCAGCCCCAGCATTTT.

This clone has more than one count but fewer than ten. V is TRBV2 and J is TRBJ2-5; 7 bases are a match to TRBD1. The germline gives CDR1 SNHLY, CDR2 FYNNEI. The CDR3 is made up of 16 amino acids. J was trimmed by 2 bases and V by 0 bases; bases with no gene match: 6. This chain's CDR3 is CASSEAAAGGQETQYF. The CDR3 DNA reads as TGTGCCAGCAGTGAAGCAGCGGCAGGGGGTCAAGAGACCCAGTACTTC.

This clone was recorded once. The V and J genes are TRBV19 and TRBJ2-3; D not certain. Germline values: CDR1 LNHDA, CDR2 SQIVND (reference sequence). The CDR3 is made up of 15 amino acids. V gave up 3 bases and J gave up 4 bases, with 14 bases separating them. CDR3 bases: TGTGCCAGTAGTATCGGCGGAGAACCATCAGATACGCAGTATTTT. This gives the protein CASSIGGEPSDTQYF.

The chain is built from TRBV19 and TRBJ2-4; no firm D call. Germline V gene sequence: CDR1 LNHDA, CDR2 SQIVND (reference sequence). V was cut by 2 bases and J by 2 bases, with 7 bases left in between. The CDR3 covers 14 residues. The chain's CDR3 is CASSIQGTKNIQYF. CDR3 bases: TGTGCCAGTAGTATACAAGGGACCAAAAACATTCAGTACTTC.

This chain links TRBV5-1 with TRBJ1-1; 8 positions match TRBD1. CDR3 length: 16 amino acids. After removal of 0 bases from V and 1 base from J, the junction contained 5 bases not matched to a gene. The germline V gene has CDR1 SGHRS and CDR2 YFSETQ. CDR3 nucleotide sequence: TGCGCCAGCAGCTTGGATACAGGGGGAAGGAACACTGAAGCTTTCTTT. The encoded protein is CASSLDTGGRNTEAFF.

This chain uses TRBV2 with TRBJ1-4; 7 bases map to TRBD1. Germline-derived CDR1 and CDR2 are SNHLY and FYNNEI. The CDR3 length is 15 residues. The junction had 6 bases not matched to a gene; V was cut back by 6 bases and J by 2 bases. DNA of the CDR3: TGTGCCAGCAGCGCTCAGGGGGTGACTAATGAAAAACTGTTTTTT. Amino acids: CASSAQGVTNEKLFF. The variable domain in full, completed from reference TRBV2 and TRBJ1-4, reads EPEVTQTPSHQVTQMGQEVILRCVPISNHLYFYWYRQILGQKVEFLVSFYNNEISEKSEIFDDQFSVERPDGSNFTLKIRSTKLEDSAMYFCASSAQGVTNEKLFFGSGTQLSVL.

This clone turned up a few times. The V call is TRBV30, the J call TRBJ1-1, with 7 nucleotides matching TRBD1. Trimming at V came to 5 bases and at J to 1 base, leaving 1 base not matched to a gene. Germline values: CDR1 GTSNPN, CDR2 SVGIG (reference sequence). The CDR3 spans 12 residues. CDR3 in DNA: TGTGCCTGGGACAGGGCGAACACTGAAGCTTTCTTT. Amino acids: CAWDRANTEAFF.

CDR3 DNA sequence: TGTGCCAGCAGCGAGGGACAGGACGGCAATCAGCCCCAGCATTTT. Translated: CASSEGQDGNQPQHF. The gene calls are TRBV9 and TRBJ1-5; 8 bases match TRBD1. The germline V gene encodes CDR1 SGDLS and CDR2 YYNGEE. V was clipped by 3 bases and J by 2 bases; unmatched bases: 4. The CDR3 has 15 residues.

This clone has just one count. This chain connects TRBV29-1 to TRBJ2-3, with no clear D. The ends were cut back, 0 bases at V and 0 bases at J, with 10 bases in the middle. Germline-derived CDR1 and CDR2 are SQVTM and ANQGSEA. This CDR3 is 15 amino acids long. The chain's CDR3 is CSVEDEGRSTDTQYF. CDR3 bases: TGCAGCGTTGAAGATGAAGGCAGAAGCACAGATACGCAGTATTTT.

The chain carries TRBV29-1 and TRBJ2-2; D may be TRBD1 (6 bases). The CDR3 sequence is 16 residues long. Germline CDR1 reads SQVTM; CDR2 reads ANQGSEA. V was pared by 7 bases and J by 0 bases, with 18 bases between. CDR3 nucleotide sequence: TGCAGCGCCACAACAGGGTACGGAACGAACACCGGGGAGCTGTTTTTT. Amino acids: CSATTGYGTNTGELFF.

CDR3 bases: TGTGCCAGCAGCAAGCCTACCTGTTTGGGTAATTCACCCCTCCACTTT. Translation: CASSKPTCLGNSPLHF. The rearrangement uses TRBV21-1 and TRBJ1-6. TRBV21-1 is annotated as a pseudogene. CDR3 length equals 16 residues.

The gene calls are TRBV30 and TRBJ1-5; D remains ambiguous. Deletions cut 4 bases from V and 2 bases from J, with 9 bases between. The germline CDR1 and CDR2 sequences are GTSNPN and SVGIG (reference sequence). The CDR3 is 13 residues long. The CDR3 DNA reads as TGTGCCTGGACAAGGGATGGCAATCAGCCCCAGCATTTT. The encoded protein is CAWTRDGNQPQHF.

About this clone itself: The CDR3 does not close with the conserved phenylalanine or tryptophan, likely indicating a read error. Because the CDR3's place on the DNA is in doubt, the DNA is left out and the CDR3 is given as listed by TCRdb. The chain has TRBV23-1 and TRBJ2-7; the D segment call TRBD1 is taken from the table without a DNA check. TRBV23-1 is designated an ORF whose function remains uncertain. Including both end residues, the CDR3 is 11 amino acids long. This chain's CDR3 is CASSPGQRSPG.

This clone has a single count. This chain uses TRBV21-1 with TRBJ1-1; TRBD1 was called by the table and not checked on the DNA. TRBV21-1 is designated a pseudogene. The CDR3 has 19 residues. The CDR3, as DNA: TGTGCCAGCAGCAAAGCTAAGACAGGGCGGACGAGGGGAACCATTGAAGCTTTCTTT. Translating gives CASSKAKTGRTRGTIEAFF.

The chain employs TRBV9 and TRBJ2-7; perhaps TRBD2 as D (6 bases). V gave up 4 bases and J gave up 1 base, with 15 bases separating them. The CDR3 totals 15 residues. The germline CDR1 and CDR2 sequences are SGDLS and YYNGEE. The CDR3 loop reads CASSPTGGTSYEQYF. CDR3 DNA: TGTGCCAGCAGCCCCACTGGGGGGACTTCCTACGAGCAGTACTTC.

The chain recombines TRBV5-4 with TRBJ2-7; 8 nucleotides agree with TRBD1. The CDR3 has 16 residues. Germline V gene data show CDR1 as SGHNT and CDR2 as YYREEE (reference sequence). Trimming removed 4 bases from V and 1 base from J; junction bases left unmatched: 10. The CDR3 loop reads CASSQDWDRWSYEQYF. The CDR3 DNA reads TGTGCCAGCAGCCAAGATTGGGACAGGTGGTCCTACGAGCAGTACTTC. The whole variable domain, remainder taken from reference TRBV5-4 and TRBJ2-7, is ETGVTQSPTHLIKTRGQQVTLRCSSQSGHNTVSWYQQALGQGPQFIFQYYREEENGRGNFPPRFSGLQFPNYSSELNVNALELDDSALYLCASSQDWDRWSYEQYFGPGTRLTVT.

Concerning this clone: Sequence at one end of the junction differs from germline and may be a read error. The chain joins TRBV6-5 to TRBJ2-5, with D tentatively TRBD2 (6 bases). From germline, CDR1 is MNHEY and CDR2 SVGAGI. The CDR3 totals 13 residues. The CDR3 coding sequence is TGTGCCAGCAGTCGGAGGGAACAAGGGACCCAGTACTTC. Its protein is CASSRREQGTQYF.

The V and J genes are TRBV4-2 and TRBJ2-3; 9 positions match TRBD2. Unmatched junction bases numbered 8, after V lost 0 bases and J lost 4 bases. The CDR3 has 17 residues. Germline CDR1 LGHNA, CDR2 YNFKEQ. The CDR3 sequence is CASSQDLGGGGADTQYF. As DNA, the CDR3 is TGTGCCAGCAGCCAAGATTTAGGGGGCGGGGGGGCAGATACGCAGTATTTT.

The V gene is TRBV13, the J gene TRBJ2-7; 7 bases fit TRBD1. Trimming at V came to 5 bases and at J to 3 bases, leaving 7 bases not matched to a gene. Germline lookup yields CDR1 PRHDT and CDR2 FYEKMQ (reference sequence). The CDR3 totals 14 residues. The CDR3 loop is CASSRAGTDYEQYF. As DNA, the CDR3 is TGTGCCAGCAGCCGAGCCGGGACAGACTACGAGCAGTACTTC.

This clone was counted a few times. The chain couples TRBV15 to TRBJ2-3; no clear D gene. The CDR3 sequence is 12 residues long. The germline V and J ends were trimmed by 0 bases and 6 bases, with 4 bases remaining between them. Germline CDR1 and CDR2: LNHNV and YYDKDF (reference sequence). The CDR3 sequence is CATSRDRDTQYF. DNA of the CDR3: TGTGCCACCAGCAGAGACAGGGATACGCAGTATTTT.